This T cell receptor beta chain was found in a study of cytomegalovirus exposure and HLA in healthy donors. 60 Vbeta and 13 Jbeta primers were used in PCR. Using immunoSEQ multiplex PCR, the repertoire was profiled, and TCRdb retains in-frame clones only, with some absent. The data show around 270,000 clones, with about 80% seen just once and 0.3% to 0.35% held by the top ten. Germline assignment: CDR1 MNHNS and CDR2 SASEGT. CDR3 size: 14 residues. For this clone: One end of the junction is discordant with germline, which a read error may explain.

Sequenced material: PBMCs. The sequence was collected from a girl aged 2-15 years in good health and CMV-seronegative. The V gene is TRBV6-1, the J gene TRBJ1-2; maybe TRBD1 (6 bases). DNA for the CDR3: TGTGCCAGCACGGCGGGGGGCGATGGGACTGGCGGGTTTTTC. Translating it yields CASTAGGDGTGGFF.